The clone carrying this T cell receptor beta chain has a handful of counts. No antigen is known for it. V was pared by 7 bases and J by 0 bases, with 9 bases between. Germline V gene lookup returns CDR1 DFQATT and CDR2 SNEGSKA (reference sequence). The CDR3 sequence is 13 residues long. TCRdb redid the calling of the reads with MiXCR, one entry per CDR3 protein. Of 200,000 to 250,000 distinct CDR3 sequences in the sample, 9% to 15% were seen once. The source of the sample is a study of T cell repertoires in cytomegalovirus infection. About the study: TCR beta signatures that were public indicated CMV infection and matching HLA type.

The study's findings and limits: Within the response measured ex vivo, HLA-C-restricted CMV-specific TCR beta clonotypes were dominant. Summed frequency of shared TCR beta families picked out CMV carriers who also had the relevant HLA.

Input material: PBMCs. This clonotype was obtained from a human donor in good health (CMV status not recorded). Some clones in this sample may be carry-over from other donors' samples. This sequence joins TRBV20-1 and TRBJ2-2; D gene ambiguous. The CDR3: CSGGSTNTGELFF. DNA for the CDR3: TGCAGTGGAGGCAGCACGAACACCGGGGAGCTGTTTTTT.